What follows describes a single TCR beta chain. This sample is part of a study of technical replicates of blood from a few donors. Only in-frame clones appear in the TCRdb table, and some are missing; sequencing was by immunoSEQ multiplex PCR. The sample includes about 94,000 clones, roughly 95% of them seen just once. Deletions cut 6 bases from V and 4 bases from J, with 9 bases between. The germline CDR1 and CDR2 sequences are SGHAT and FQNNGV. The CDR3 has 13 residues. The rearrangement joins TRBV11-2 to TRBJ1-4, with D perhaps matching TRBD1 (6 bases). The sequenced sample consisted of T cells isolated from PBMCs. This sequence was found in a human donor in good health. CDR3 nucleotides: TGTGCCAGCAGACAGGGAATTAATGAAAAACTGTTTTTT. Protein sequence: CASRQGINEKLFF. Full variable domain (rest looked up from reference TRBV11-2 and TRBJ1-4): EAGVAQSPRYKIIEKRQSVAFWCNPISGHATLYWYQQILGQGPKLLIQFQNNGVVDDSQLPKDRFSAERLKGVDSTLKIQPAKLEDSAVYLCASRQGINEKLFFGSGTQLSVL.